This entry lists 18 T cell receptor beta chains sequenced from one sample in a study of shared clonotypes between healthy human individuals. Libraries were prepared by immunoSEQ multiplex PCR; TCRdb keeps only in-frame clonotypes and omits some of them. The data show about 2.4 million clones, 90% to 95% seen once. Sequencing was carried out using naive CD4+ T cells from PBMCs. Subset given: CD45RA+ positively selected. These receptor sequences come from a man between 18 and 35 years old in good health. Some clones in this sample may be carry-over from other donors' samples.

The rearrangement joins TRBV28 to TRBJ1-2; 12 bases align to TRBD1. CDR3 length: 18 amino acids. CDR1 and CDR2 from the germline V gene are MDHEN and SYDVKM. V dropped 5 bases and J dropped 4; count of bases not matched to a gene: 14. This CDR3 reads CASSLNTGQGAALYGYTF. DNA for the CDR3: TGTGCCAGCAGTCTGAATACGGGACAGGGGGCGGCCCTCTATGGCTACACCTTC.

The J gene is TRBJ1-6, the V gene TRBV30, with no clear D. With 6 bases removed from V and 5 bases from J, the gap between germline ends came to 14 bases. CDR3 size: 14 residues. Per germline, CDR1 GTSNPN and CDR2 SVGIG (reference sequence). This CDR3 is CACQGRPNNSPLHF. In nucleotides, the CDR3 is TGTGCCTGCCAAGGGAGACCAAATAATTCACCCCTCCACTTT.

This rearrangement joins TRBV11-3 to TRBJ2-3; possible D gene TRBD2, 5 bases. Germline assignment: CDR1 SGHNT and CDR2 YENEEA. Between the trimmed V and J ends, which lost 6 bases and 3 bases, there was a span of 10 bases. This CDR3 spans 13 amino acids. The CDR3 DNA is TGTGCCAGCAGGAGGGCCGGTACAGATACGCAGTATTTT. This encodes CASRRAGTDTQYF.

The gene calls are TRBV6-6 and TRBJ2-2, with D perhaps assigned TRBD1 or TRBD2 (6 bases each). CDR3 length equals 15 residues. Germline loops: CDR1 MNHNY, CDR2 SVGAGI (reference sequence). Trimming removed 6 bases from V and 0 bases from J, with 11 bases in between. CDR3 in DNA: TGTGCCAGCAGAAACAGGGAGGCGAACACCGGGGAGCTGTTTTTT. Protein product: CASRNREANTGELFF.

The chain couples TRBV12-5 to TRBJ2-7, with 10 bases aligning to TRBD1. The germline V gene has CDR1 LGHNT and CDR2 FRNRAP. V gave up 1 base and J gave up 5 bases; unmatched junction bases: 2. This CDR3 comprises 14 residues. This CDR3 is CASGLGGQGNEQYF. The DNA for the CDR3 is TGTGCTAGTGGTTTGGGGGGACAGGGGAACGAGCAGTACTTC. Full variable domain (rest looked up from reference TRBV12-5 and TRBJ2-7): DARVTQTPRHKVTEMGQEVTMRCQPILGHNTVFWYRQTMMQGLELLAYFRNRAPLDDSGMPKDRFSAEMPDATLATLKIQPSEPRDSAVYFCASGLGGQGNEQYFGPGTRLTVT.

With regard to this clone: Other DNA sequences in this sample translate to the same CDR3. This rearrangement joins TRBV28 to TRBJ1-3; unclear D gene. The germline CDR1 and CDR2 sequences are MDHEN and SYDVKM. The CDR3 runs 13 residues. Trimming removed 2 bases at V and 4 bases at J, with 6 bases between. Here the CDR3 reads CASSLPGGNTIYF. The CDR3 DNA is TGTGCCAGCAGTTTACCCGGGGGAAACACCATATATTTT.

The genes are TRBV5-4 and TRBJ2-1; unclear D gene. Trimming removed 2 bases from V and 5 bases from J, with 17 bases in between. Germline V CDR1 and CDR2: SGHNT, YYREEE (reference sequence). The CDR3 covers 16 residues. The CDR3 nucleotides read TGTGCCAGCAGCTTAACCCCCCAGCTGCAGGACAATGAGCAGTTCTTC. Translation gives CASSLTPQLQDNEQFF.

The chain is built from TRBV9 and TRBJ2-4, with D perhaps matching TRBD1 (5 bases). Germline CDR1 reads SGDLS; CDR2 reads YYNGEE. The CDR3 extends over 15 amino acids. V gave up 7 bases and J gave up 0 bases, with 14 bases separating them. The CDR3 loop is CASASTDLAKNIQYF. In DNA form, the CDR3 reads TGTGCCAGCGCTTCGACAGATTTAGCCAAAAACATTCAGTACTTC. Together with reference TRBV9 and TRBJ2-4, the CDR3 gives the full variable domain: DSGVTQTPKHLITATGQRVTLRCSPRSGDLSVYWYQQSLDQGLQFLIQYYNGEERAKGNILERFSAQQFPDLHSELNLSSLELGDSALYFCASASTDLAKNIQYFGAGTRLSVL.

This chain links TRBV5-1 with TRBJ1-1; maybe TRBD1 (5 bases). The V end lost 4 bases, the J end lost 4 bases, and 11 bases lay between the germline ends. The CDR3 extends over 13 amino acids. Germline-derived CDR1 and CDR2 are SGHRS and YFSETQ. CDR3 in DNA: TGCGCCAGCAGCCCTGACAGTTTCACTGAAGCTTTCTTT. Translating it yields CASSPDSFTEAFF.

This chain links TRBV10-1 with TRBJ2-5, with D perhaps given as TRBD1 or TRBD2 (5 bases each). Germline CDR1 and CDR2: WNHNN and SYGVQD (reference sequence). Trimming removed 3 bases from V and 4 bases from J, with 21 bases in between. This CDR3 is built from 17 residues. The CDR3 region is CASSDPSCEGYRETQYF. In nucleotides, the CDR3 is TGCGCCAGCAGTGATCCCAGCTGTGAGGGGTATAGAGAGACCCAGTACTTC.

The chain has TRBV6-6 and TRBJ2-7; 8 positions agree with TRBD1. Losses at the gene ends were 6 bases for V and 2 bases for J; bases not matched to a gene: 3. Germline CDR1 reads MNHNY; CDR2 reads SVGAGI (reference sequence). This CDR3 comprises 13 residues. The CDR3 loop is CASRGQDPYEQYF. The CDR3 bases are TGTGCCAGCAGGGGACAGGACCCCTACGAGCAGTACTTC.

The CDR3, as DNA: TGCGCCAGCAGTCAATCGACGGGGCTTTGGGGGGAAAAACTGTTTTTT. Translated: CASSQSTGLWGEKLFF. The chain recombines TRBV23-1 with TRBJ1-4; D might be TRBD1 (5 bases). TRBV23-1 counts as an open reading frame of uncertain function. The CDR3 runs 16 residues. Trimming pared 0 bases from V and 8 bases from J, leaving 16 bases between.

The chain employs TRBV28 and TRBJ2-5; D ambiguous. The CDR3 is made up of 11 amino acids. The ends were cut back, 4 bases at V and 4 bases at J, with 4 bases in the middle. Germline V gene lookup returns CDR1 MDHEN and CDR2 SYDVKM. In DNA, the CDR3 is TGTGCCAGCAGTTACGCAGAGACCCAGTACTTC. Translated: CASSYAETQYF. Full variable domain (outside the CDR3, taken from reference TRBV28 and TRBJ2-5): DVKVTQSSRYLVKRTGEKVFLECVQDMDHENMFWYRQDPGLGLRLIYFSYDVKMKEKGDIPEGYSVSREKKERFSLILESASTNQTSMYLCASSYAETQYFGPGTRLLVL.

This chain connects TRBV7-8 to TRBJ2-1; D ambiguous. CDR1 is SGHVS, CDR2 FQNEAQ, per germline. This CDR3 has 16 residues. Trimming cost V 0 bases and J 6 bases, with 15 bases left between them. For the CDR3, the DNA is TGTGCCAGCAGCTTAGCCGGTAGAGGTCCACCCAATGAGCAGTTCTTC. Protein product: CASSLAGRGPPNEQFF.

Comments on this clone: The same CDR3 is also encoded by other DNA sequences in this sample. The chain carries TRBV9 and TRBJ2-3; D is undetermined. V gave up 0 bases and J gave up 4 bases, with 6 bases separating them. The CDR3 has 13 residues. From germline, CDR1 is SGDLS and CDR2 YYNGEE. The CDR3: CASSVVGSDTQYF. CDR3 nucleotides: TGTGCCAGCAGCGTAGTGGGGTCAGATACGCAGTATTTT.

The rearrangement joins TRBV5-1 to TRBJ2-5, with 7 bases identical to TRBD1. Per germline, CDR1 SGHRS and CDR2 YFSETQ. This CDR3 has 13 amino acids. The DNA for the CDR3 is TGCGCAACGGGGACAGCTCTTCAAGAGACCCAGTACTTC. Protein: CATGTALQETQYF. Combining the CDR3 with reference TRBV5-1 and TRBJ2-5 gives the whole variable domain KAGVTQTPRYLIKTRGQQVTLSCSPISGHRSVSWYQQTPGQGLQFLFEYFSETQRNKGNFPGRFSGRQFSNSRSEMNVSTLELGDSALYLCATGTALQETQYFGPGTRLLVL.

Turning to this clone: Other nucleotide sequences in the sample specify the same CDR3. The CDR3 nucleotides read TGTGCCAGCAGGGCAGGAGGGAGCAATCAGCCCCAGCATTTT. As protein: CASRAGGSNQPQHF. The chain has TRBV28 and TRBJ1-5, with D unresolved. This CDR3 spans 14 amino acids. Germline V gives CDR1 MDHEN, CDR2 SYDVKM. V was cut by 6 bases and J by 1 base, with 10 bases left in between.

Concerning this clone: Within the sample, other DNA sequences also encode this same CDR3. The J gene is TRBJ2-1, the V gene TRBV28, with 9 bases matching TRBD1. In germline, CDR1 is MDHEN, CDR2 SYDVKM. The CDR3 spans 15 residues. J lost 4 bases, V lost 4 bases, and 5 bases had no gene match. The CDR3 DNA reads as TGTGCCAGCAGTTCACCCGGGACAGGGTACAATGAGCAGTTCTTC. Its translation is CASSSPGTGYNEQFF.